Each of the 32 T cell receptor beta chains below was sequenced from the same sample in a study of T cells in Graves' hyperthyroidism and ophthalmopathy. The investigators amplified TCR beta CDR3 regions from RNA transcripts. The study used the HTBI primer set for a first-round RT-PCR of the TCR CDR3. TCRdb re-analysed the multiplex PCR reads in MiXCR, keeping a single row per CDR3 protein. The sample consists of 450,000 to 650,000 distinct CDR3 sequences, less than 25% of them appearing once. The sample taken for sequencing was blood. These receptor sequences come from a man in his late teens or twenties with Graves' hyperthyroidism.

This clonotype occurred many times. The chain joins TRBV7-8 to TRBJ1-1; maybe TRBD1 (6 bases). Trimming removed 1 base from V and 1 base from J, with 13 bases in between. This CDR3 is 16 amino acids long. The V gene's germline CDR1 is SGHVS and CDR2 FQNEAQ. CDR3 nucleotides: TGTGCCAGCAGCTTAGGAGTTCTAGGGGGGAACACTGAAGCTTTCTTT. Residues: CASSLGVLGGNTEAFF.

This sequence joins TRBV6-1 and TRBJ2-7; perhaps TRBD1 as D (6 bases). The germline V gene encodes CDR1 MNHNS and CDR2 SASEGT. The V end was cut by 10 bases, the J end by 2 bases, with 12 bases between. CDR3 length: 12 residues. The CDR3 is CATTGFAYEQYF. CDR3 coding DNA: TGTGCCACCACAGGGTTTGCCTACGAGCAGTACTTC.

This clonotype was recorded many times. V is TRBV2 and J is TRBJ1-2; possibly TRBD1 for D (5 bases). With 3 bases removed from V and 9 bases from J, the gap between germline ends came to 11 bases. This CDR3 comprises 12 residues. Germline CDR1 reads SNHLY; CDR2 reads FYNNEI. CDR3 bases: TGTGCCAGCAGTGATATAGGGGATCGCTACACCTTC. Translated: CASSDIGDRYTF.

The table lists this clonotype with many counts. Germline is not matched at one junction end, which may reflect a read error. In DNA, the CDR3 is TGTGCCAGCAGCGTAGCTACAAGAGGGGCGCAGGCGAGCTTT. Its translation is CASSVATRGAQASF. The V call is TRBV9, the J call TRBJ1-1; the D gene is possibly TRBD1 (5 bases). The CDR3 is 14 residues long. Germline V gene sequence: CDR1 SGDLS, CDR2 YYNGEE.

In this sample, this clonotype turned up many times. V is TRBV24-1 and J is TRBJ1-2; TRBD1 is a possible D gene (5 bases). This CDR3 spans 13 amino acids. Looked up from germline, CDR1 is KGHDR and CDR2 is SFDVKD. Trimming cost V 5 bases and J 3 bases, with 9 bases left between them. The CDR3 loop reads CATSGGAHYGYTF. In DNA, the CDR3 is TGTGCCACCAGTGGAGGGGCCCACTATGGCTACACCTTC.

V gene TRBV13 combines with J gene TRBJ2-7; 7 positions match TRBD1. Germline V lookup: CDR1 PRHDT, CDR2 FYEKMQ (reference sequence). The CDR3 runs 14 residues. Trimming at V came to 5 bases and at J to 4 bases, leaving 8 bases not matched to a gene. DNA for the CDR3: TGTGCCAGCAGCCCCGGGACAGACATTTACGAGCAGTACTTC. It is translated as CASSPGTDIYEQYF.

V is TRBV6-1 and J is TRBJ2-7, with a weak D call TRBD1 (6 bases). The CDR3 totals 12 residues. V gave up 7 bases and J gave up 5 bases, with 12 bases separating them. CDR1 and CDR2 (germline): MNHNS, SASEGT. CDR3 protein: CASTYRAHEQYF. The DNA for the CDR3 is TGTGCCAGCACCTACAGGGCCCACGAGCAGTACTTC.

This clonotype has ten or more counts. The chain links TRBV6-1 to TRBJ2-4; possible D gene TRBD1, 6 bases. The V and J ends lost 2 bases and 1 base respectively, with 9 bases between them. The germline gives CDR1 MNHNS, CDR2 SASEGT. This CDR3 region has 15 residues. The CDR3 sequence is CASSELTGAKNIQYF. CDR3 in DNA: TGTGCCAGCAGTGAACTTACAGGGGCCAAAAACATTCAGTACTTC.

The table lists this clonotype with many counts. This chain connects TRBV15 to TRBJ2-5; TRBD2 agrees at 8 bases. Germline V gene lookup returns CDR1 LNHNV and CDR2 YYDKDF (reference sequence). The CDR3 is 13 residues long. V lost 4 bases to trimming and J lost 5 bases; unmatched junction nucleotides: 3. CDR3 in DNA: TGTGCCACCAGCACCGGGGGGGGCGAGACCCAGTACTTC. It yields the protein CATSTGGGETQYF.

The V call is TRBV27, the J call TRBJ1-1; 7 bases line up with TRBD1. This CDR3 contains 17 residues. Trimming took 5 bases from V and 5 from J; bases not matched to a gene: 17. Germline V lookup: CDR1 MNHEY, CDR2 SMNVEV (reference sequence). CDR3 sequence: CASSPPDRTDQSTEAFF. CDR3 coding DNA: TGTGCCAGCAGTCCCCCGGACAGGACTGACCAGAGTACTGAAGCTTTCTTT.

This clonotype was observed many times. CDR3 in DNA: TGTGCCAGTGGGGGCCGGGGTAGCAATCAGCCCCAGCATTTT. Its translation is CASGGRGSNQPQHF. This chain connects TRBV19 to TRBJ1-5; the D gene is possibly TRBD1 (6 bases). Germline values: CDR1 LNHDA, CDR2 SQIVND (reference sequence). V lost 8 bases, J lost 0 bases, and 11 bases lay in between. This CDR3 is 14 amino acids long.

This clonotype came up many times. The chain combines TRBV27 with TRBJ2-7, with TRBD2 identical over 16 bases. Germline V gene sequence: CDR1 MNHEY, CDR2 SMNVEV (reference sequence). The CDR3 totals 18 residues. V was clipped by 5 bases and J by 2 bases; unmatched bases: 9. CDR3 region: CASSPMGTSGGVAYEQYF. The CDR3 bases are TGTGCCAGCAGTCCAATGGGGACTAGCGGGGGGGTGGCCTACGAGCAGTACTTC.

This clonotype was detected ten times or more. This chain links TRBV12-3 or TRBV12-4 with TRBJ1-5, with D perhaps matching TRBD1 (5 bases). Trimming shortened V by 3 bases and J by 0 bases, and 27 bases separated the two germline ends. The CDR3 runs 21 residues. Written as DNA, the CDR3 is TGTGCCAGCAGTTTTAATCTGCAGGGTCCCGTCGGCCCTTATAGCAATCAGCCCCAGCATTTT. As protein: CASSFNLQGPVGPYSNQPQHF.

The sample holds many counts of this clonotype. The chain couples TRBV5-1 to TRBJ1-1, with 10 bases aligning to TRBD1. This CDR3 spans 16 amino acids. Germline lookup yields CDR1 SGHRS and CDR2 YFSETQ. Unmatched junction bases numbered 7, after V lost 2 bases and J lost 3 bases. The CDR3 coding sequence is TGCGCCAGCAGCTTAGGGACAGGGGTTCTAGACACTGAAGCTTTCTTT. It encodes CASSLGTGVLDTEAFF. The variable domain in full, completed from reference TRBV5-1 and TRBJ1-1, reads KAGVTQTPRYLIKTRGQQVTLSCSPISGHRSVSWYQQTPGQGLQFLFEYFSETQRNKGNFPGRFSGRQFSNSRSEMNVSTLELGDSALYLCASSLGTGVLDTEAFFGQGTRLTVV.

V usage is TRBV6-2 or TRBV6-3 and J usage is TRBJ1-1, with TRBD1 matching 9 bases. The CDR3 totals 15 residues. Trimming at V came to 5 bases and at J to 4 bases, leaving 8 bases not matched to a gene. The germline V gene encodes CDR1 MNHEY and CDR2 SVGEGT. CDR3 amino acids: CASSNSQTGGTEAFF. DNA of the CDR3: TGTGCCAGCAGTAACAGCCAGACAGGGGGCACTGAAGCTTTCTTT.

This clonotype was found a few times. The V and J genes are TRBV5-1 and TRBJ1-2; D is unresolved. The CDR3 sequence is 14 residues long. Deletions cut 0 bases from V and 4 bases from J, with 10 bases between. Looked up from germline, CDR1 is SGHRS and CDR2 is YFSETQ. This CDR3 reads CASSLEVEGYGYTF. CDR3 nucleotide sequence: TGCGCCAGCAGCTTGGAGGTGGAAGGCTATGGCTACACCTTC. Filled out from reference TRBV5-1 and TRBJ1-2, the complete variable domain reads KAGVTQTPRYLIKTRGQQVTLSCSPISGHRSVSWYQQTPGQGLQFLFEYFSETQRNKGNFPGRFSGRQFSNSRSEMNVSTLELGDSALYLCASSLEVEGYGYTFGSGTRLTVV.

This clonotype was recorded many times. The chain carries TRBV6-5 and TRBJ1-1; D not resolved. Trimming pared 6 bases from V and 3 bases from J, leaving 14 bases between. This CDR3 comprises 14 residues. Germline loops: CDR1 MNHEY, CDR2 SVGAGI. DNA of the CDR3: TGTGCCAGCAGGGTACTGCCTCCGGACACTGAAGCTTTCTTT. Its translation: CASRVLPPDTEAFF.

Many counts were recorded for this clonotype. V is TRBV2 and J is TRBJ1-2; 7 bases map to TRBD1. The V segment lost 7 bases and the J segment 11 bases; nucleotides outside the gene matches: 10. The germline gives CDR1 SNHLY, CDR2 FYNNEI. This CDR3 has 12 amino acids. The CDR3 here is CASKRQGRRYTF. CDR3 nucleotides: TGTGCCAGCAAAAGACAGGGCCGGAGGTACACCTTC.

This clonotype was observed many times. The chain recombines TRBV19 with TRBJ2-7, with D perhaps matching TRBD1 (6 bases). Trimming took off 3 bases at V and 0 bases at J, with 12 bases between the two ends. The CDR3 has 15 residues. The germline CDR1 and CDR2 sequences are LNHDA and SQIVND (reference sequence). The chain's CDR3 is CASSIGQTSSYEQYF. CDR3 in DNA: TGTGCCAGTAGTATCGGACAGACCAGCTCCTACGAGCAGTACTTC. Full variable domain (outside the CDR3, taken from reference TRBV19 and TRBJ2-7): DGGITQSPKYLFRKEGQNVTLSCEQNLNHDAMYWYRQDPGQGLRLIYYSQIVNDFQKGDIAEGYSVSREKKESFPLTVTSAQKNPTAFYLCASSIGQTSSYEQYFGPGTRLTVT.

This clonotype was seen repeatedly, ten times or more. The V and J genes are TRBV28 and TRBJ2-6; D is undetermined. The CDR3 totals 14 residues. CDR1 and CDR2 (germline): MDHEN, SYDVKM. V dropped 7 bases and J dropped 0 bases, with 7 bases sitting between them. The CDR3 nucleotides read TGTGCCAGCATGAATCCCTCTGGGGCCAACGTCCTGACTTTC. Translated, it gives CASMNPSGANVLTF.

This clonotype showed up many times. The V and J genes are TRBV5-1 and TRBJ1-2; the D is unclear. The V end lost 6 bases, the J end lost 4 bases, and 16 bases lay between the germline ends. This CDR3 has 14 amino acids. Germline loops: CDR1 SGHRS, CDR2 YFSETQ. The CDR3 region is CASTGRSFGYGYTF. The CDR3 bases are TGCGCCAGCACCGGACGGAGCTTTGGCTATGGCTACACCTTC.

CDR3 in amino acids: CASSWNRARETQYF. CDR3 DNA sequence: TGTGCCAGCAGTTGGAACAGGGCAAGAGAGACCCAGTACTTC. This chain connects TRBV12-3 or TRBV12-4 to TRBJ2-5; tentative D call: TRBD1 (6 bases). The length of the CDR3 is 14 residues. Trimming took off 4 bases at V and 4 bases at J, with 13 bases between the two ends.

In its sample, this clonotype was seen a few times. One junction end disagrees with the germline gene, perhaps due to a read error. V gene TRBV19 combines with J gene TRBJ1-1; TRBD1 might be the D (5 bases). CDR1 and CDR2 from the germline V gene are LNHDA and SQIVND (reference sequence). This CDR3 contains 11 residues. This CDR3 is CASSKTPGDLF. CDR3 coding DNA: TGTGCCAGTAGTAAGACCCCGGGGGACTTGTTT.

The table lists this clonotype with many counts. The CDR3 bases are TGTGCCAGCAGTACCCGGACAGCTCAGCCCCAGCATTTT. Its protein product is CASSTRTAQPQHF. The chain uses TRBV27 and TRBJ1-5, with a tentative D call TRBD1 (6 bases). The CDR3 is 13 residues long. V was cut by 5 bases and J by 6 bases, with 11 bases left in between. In germline, CDR1 is MNHEY, CDR2 SMNVEV (reference sequence).

This clonotype was detected only a few times. J is TRBJ1-1 and V is TRBV7-9; no reliable D call. In germline, CDR1 is SEHNR, CDR2 FQNEAQ (reference sequence). CDR3 length: 14 amino acids. Trimming removed 5 bases from V and 4 bases from J, with 14 bases in between. CDR3 bases: TGTGCCAGCAGCCCTCAGGCCTTCCTCACTGAAGCTTTCTTT. Translating it yields CASSPQAFLTEAFF.

This clonotype was detected only a few times. J is TRBJ2-5 and V is TRBV5-1; TRBD2 aligns across 8 bases. V dropped 4 bases and J dropped 0; count of bases not matched to a gene: 8. CDR3 length: 16 amino acids. Looked up from germline, CDR1 is SGHRS and CDR2 is YFSETQ. The CDR3 here is CASSVLSGAYQETQYF. The CDR3 DNA sequence: TGCGCCAGCAGCGTACTTAGCGGGGCGTACCAAGAGACCCAGTACTTC.

This clonotype was counted at least ten times. The chain is built from TRBV19 and TRBJ1-2; TRBD1 might be the D (6 bases). The germline gives CDR1 LNHDA, CDR2 SQIVND (reference sequence). V dropped 3 bases and J dropped 2 bases, with 10 bases sitting between them. The CDR3 loop spans 14 amino acids. This chain's CDR3 is CASSIWTVNYGYTF. As DNA, the CDR3 is TGTGCCAGTAGTATTTGGACAGTGAACTATGGCTACACCTTC.

CDR3 coding DNA: TGTGCCAGCAGTTCCTCGACAGGGCGGATGGGGGAGACCCAGTACTTC. Translated: CASSSSTGRMGETQYF. The chain couples TRBV12-3 or TRBV12-4 to TRBJ2-5; 7 positions agree with TRBD1. The CDR3 covers 16 residues. V gave up 4 bases and J gave up 5 bases; unmatched junction bases: 13.

The chain joins TRBV6-2 or TRBV6-3 to TRBJ2-1, with D maybe TRBD1 (5 bases). Germline CDR1 is MNHEY and CDR2 is SVGEGT. The V end lost 6 bases, the J end lost 0 bases, and 9 bases lay between the germline ends. CDR3 size: 14 residues. CDR3 residues: CASSHRSSYNEQFF. The CDR3 DNA sequence: TGTGCCAGCAGCCACAGGAGCTCCTACAATGAGCAGTTCTTC.

The CDR3 DNA follows: TGTGCCAGCAGCCCGCCTCGCGGGGTCTTCTATGGCTACACCTTC. As protein: CASSPPRGVFYGYTF. V and J are TRBV11-2 and TRBJ1-2, with no clear D. The germline V gene has CDR1 SGHAT and CDR2 FQNNGV. The ends were cut back, 5 bases at V and 4 bases at J, with 17 bases in the middle. This CDR3 is 15 amino acids long.

The V call is TRBV11-3, the J call TRBJ2-5; the D gene is possibly TRBD1 (6 bases). Germline lookup yields CDR1 SGHNT and CDR2 YENEEA. There are 13 residues in the CDR3. V dropped 7 bases and J dropped 7 bases, with 16 bases sitting between them. CDR3 loop: CASKNRALGTQYF. In nucleotides, the CDR3 is TGTGCCAGCAAGAACAGGGCTCTGGGGACCCAGTACTTC. Based on the CDR3 plus reference TRBV11-3 and TRBJ2-5, the full variable domain is EAGVVQSPRYKIIEKKQPVAFWCNPISGHNTLYWYLQNLGQGPELLIRYENEEAVDDSQLPKDRFSAERLKGVDSTLKIQPAELGDSAVYLCASKNRALGTQYFGPGTRLLVL.

This clonotype was observed at least ten times. This sequence joins TRBV11-2 and TRBJ1-3; no clear D. Germline CDR1 reads SGHAT; CDR2 reads FQNNGV. The CDR3 spans 15 residues. The V end lost 0 bases, the J end lost 4 bases, and 10 bases lay between the germline ends. The CDR3 sequence is CASSLDLGLGNTIYF. CDR3 nucleotide sequence: TGTGCCAGCAGCTTAGATCTTGGGCTCGGAAACACCATATATTTT.